This TCR beta chain was sequenced during a study of shared clonotypes between healthy human individuals. TCRdb's table, derived via immunoSEQ multiplex PCR, lists solely in-frame clones and lacks some. The profile shows around 1.6 million clones, approximately 98% of them singletons. The sample holds one count of this clone. V was cut by 10 bases and J by 5 bases, with 15 bases left in between. The CDR3 is 13 residues long. Germline loops: CDR1 MNHNS, CDR2 SASEGT. This sequence was found in a man younger than 45 in good health. The specimen was naive CD4+ T cells sorted from blood. Subset of the sample: CD45RA+ positively selected. The V gene is TRBV6-1, the J gene TRBJ2-1; the D gene is possibly TRBD2 (5 bases). CDR3 protein: CAIQLGLNNEQFF. The CDR3 DNA is TGTGCCATCCAACTTGGACTGAACAATGAGCAGTTCTTC.